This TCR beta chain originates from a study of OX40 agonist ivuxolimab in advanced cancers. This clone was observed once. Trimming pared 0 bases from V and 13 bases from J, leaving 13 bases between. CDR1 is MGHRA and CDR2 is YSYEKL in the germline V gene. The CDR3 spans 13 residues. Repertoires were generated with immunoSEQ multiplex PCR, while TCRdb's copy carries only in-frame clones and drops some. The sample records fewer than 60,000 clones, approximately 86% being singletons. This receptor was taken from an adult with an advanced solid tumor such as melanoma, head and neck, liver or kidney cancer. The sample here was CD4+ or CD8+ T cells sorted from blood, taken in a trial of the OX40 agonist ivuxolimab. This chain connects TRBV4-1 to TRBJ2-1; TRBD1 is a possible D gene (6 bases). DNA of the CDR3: TGCGCCAGCAGCCAAGAAGGAGACAGGCTACAGTTCTTC. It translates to CASSQEGDRLQFF.